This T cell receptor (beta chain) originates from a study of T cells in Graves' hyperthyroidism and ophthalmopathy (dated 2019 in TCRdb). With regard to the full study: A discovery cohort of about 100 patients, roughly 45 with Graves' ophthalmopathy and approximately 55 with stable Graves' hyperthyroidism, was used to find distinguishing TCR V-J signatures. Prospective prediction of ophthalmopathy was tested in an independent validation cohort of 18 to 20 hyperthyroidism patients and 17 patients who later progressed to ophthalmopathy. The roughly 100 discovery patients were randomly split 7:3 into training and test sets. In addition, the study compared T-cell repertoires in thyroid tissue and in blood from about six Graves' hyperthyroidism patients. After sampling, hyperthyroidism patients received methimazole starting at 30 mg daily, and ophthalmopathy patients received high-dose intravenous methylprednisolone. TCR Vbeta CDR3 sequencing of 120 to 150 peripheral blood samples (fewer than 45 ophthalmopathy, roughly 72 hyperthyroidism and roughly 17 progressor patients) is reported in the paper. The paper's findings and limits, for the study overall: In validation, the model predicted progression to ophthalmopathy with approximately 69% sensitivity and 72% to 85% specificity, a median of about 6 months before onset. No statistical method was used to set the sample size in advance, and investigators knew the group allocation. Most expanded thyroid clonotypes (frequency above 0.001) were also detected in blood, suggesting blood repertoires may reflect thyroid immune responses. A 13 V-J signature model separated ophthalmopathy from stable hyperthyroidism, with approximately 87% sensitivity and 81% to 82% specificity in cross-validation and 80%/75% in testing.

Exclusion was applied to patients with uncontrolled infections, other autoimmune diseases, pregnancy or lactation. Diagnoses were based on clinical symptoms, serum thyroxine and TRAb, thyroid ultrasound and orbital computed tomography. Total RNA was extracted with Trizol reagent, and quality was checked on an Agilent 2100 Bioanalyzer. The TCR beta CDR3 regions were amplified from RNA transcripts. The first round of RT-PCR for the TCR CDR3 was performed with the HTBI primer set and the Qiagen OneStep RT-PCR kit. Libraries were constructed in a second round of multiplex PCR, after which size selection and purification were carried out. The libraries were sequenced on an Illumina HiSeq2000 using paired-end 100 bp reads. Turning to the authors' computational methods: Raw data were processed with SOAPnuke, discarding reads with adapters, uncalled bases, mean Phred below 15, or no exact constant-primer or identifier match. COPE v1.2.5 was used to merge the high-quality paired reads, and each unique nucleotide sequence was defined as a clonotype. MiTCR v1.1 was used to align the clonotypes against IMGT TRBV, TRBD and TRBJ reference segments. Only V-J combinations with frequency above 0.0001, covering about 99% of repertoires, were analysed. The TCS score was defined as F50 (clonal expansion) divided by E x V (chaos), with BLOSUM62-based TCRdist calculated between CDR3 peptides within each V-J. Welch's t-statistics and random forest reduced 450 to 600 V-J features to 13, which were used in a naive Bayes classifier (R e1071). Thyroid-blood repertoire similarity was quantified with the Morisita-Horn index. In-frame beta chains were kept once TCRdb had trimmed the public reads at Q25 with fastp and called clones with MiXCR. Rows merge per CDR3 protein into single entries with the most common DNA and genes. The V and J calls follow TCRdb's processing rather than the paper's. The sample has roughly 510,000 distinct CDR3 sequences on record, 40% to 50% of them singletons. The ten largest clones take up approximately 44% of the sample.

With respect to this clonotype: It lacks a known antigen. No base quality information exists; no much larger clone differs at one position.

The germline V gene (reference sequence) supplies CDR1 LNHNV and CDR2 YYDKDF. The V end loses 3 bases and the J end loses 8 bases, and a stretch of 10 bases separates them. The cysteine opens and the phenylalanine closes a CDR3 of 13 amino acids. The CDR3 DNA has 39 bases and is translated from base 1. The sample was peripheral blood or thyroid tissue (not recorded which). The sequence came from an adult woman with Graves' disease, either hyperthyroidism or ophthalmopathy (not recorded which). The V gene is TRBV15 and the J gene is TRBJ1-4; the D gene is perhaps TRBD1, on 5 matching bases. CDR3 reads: CATSRSRDEKLFF. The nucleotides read TGTGCCACCAGCAGGAGTAGGGACGAAAAACTGTTTTTT. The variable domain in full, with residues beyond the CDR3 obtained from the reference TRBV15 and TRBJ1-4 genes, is DAMVIQNPRYQVTQFGKPVTLSCSQTLNHNVMYWYQQKSSQAPKLLFHYYDKDFNNEADTPDNFQSRRPNTSFCFLDIRSPGLGDTAMYLCATSRSRDEKLFFGSGTQLSVL.